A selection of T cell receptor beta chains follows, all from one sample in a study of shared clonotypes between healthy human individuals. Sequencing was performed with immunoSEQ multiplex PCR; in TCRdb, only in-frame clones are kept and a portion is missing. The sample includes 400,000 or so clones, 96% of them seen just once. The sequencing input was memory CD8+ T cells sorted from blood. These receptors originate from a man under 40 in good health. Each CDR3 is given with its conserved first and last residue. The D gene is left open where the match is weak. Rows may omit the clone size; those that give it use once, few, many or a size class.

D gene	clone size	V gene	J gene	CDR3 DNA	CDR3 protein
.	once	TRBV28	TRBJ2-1	TGTGCCAGCAGTTTAAACGGCGCTAGCGAGGAGAATGAGCAGTTCTTC	CASSLNGASEENEQFF
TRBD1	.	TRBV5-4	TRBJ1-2	TGTGCCAGCAGCTTTTTGGGACAGGGCCTCTATGGCTACACCTTC	CASSFLGQGLYGYTF
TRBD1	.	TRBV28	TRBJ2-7	TGTGCCAGCAGTTTATTGAGGGGACAGGGGTCCTACGAGCAGTACTTC	CASSLLRGQGSYEQYF
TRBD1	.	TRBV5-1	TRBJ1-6	TGCGCCAGCAGCTTAAGGGACAGCGATAATTCACCCCTCCACTTT	CASSLRDSDNSPLHF
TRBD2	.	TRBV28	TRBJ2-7	TGTGCCAGCACCACCAGCGGGAGTACCTACGAGCAGTACTTC	CASTTSGSTYEQYF
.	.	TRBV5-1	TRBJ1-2	TGCGCCAGCAGCTTCGAGGGGACCTACTATGGCTACACCTTC	CASSFEGTYYGYTF
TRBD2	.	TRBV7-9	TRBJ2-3	TGTGCCAGCAGCTTAGTGACTAGCGGGTCTAGCACAGATACGCAGTATTTT	CASSLVTSGSSTDTQYF
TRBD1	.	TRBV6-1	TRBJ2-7	TGTGCCAGCAGCGGGAAAGGGGGCAAACCCTACGAGCAGTACTTC	CASSGKGGKPYEQYF
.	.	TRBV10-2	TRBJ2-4	TGCGCCAAAAGGACTCCAGCCAAAAACATTCAGTACTTC	CAKRTPAKNIQYF
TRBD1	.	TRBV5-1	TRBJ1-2	TGCGCCAGCAGCTTAGAGGCAGGGGGTATTTATGGCTACACCTTC	CASSLEAGGIYGYTF
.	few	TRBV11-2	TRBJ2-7	TGTGCCAGCTCCAGAGCCTACGAGCAGTACTTC	CASSRAYEQYF
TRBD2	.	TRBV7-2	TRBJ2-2	TGTGCCAGCAGCTTAGCGGGACTAGCCTACACCGGGGAGCTGTTTTTT	CASSLAGLAYTGELFF
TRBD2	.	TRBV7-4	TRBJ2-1	TGTGCCAGCAGCCTAGTCTGGCGGGAGGGGTACAATGAGCAGTTCTTC	CASSLVWREGYNEQFF
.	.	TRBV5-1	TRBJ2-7	TGCGCCAGCAGCTGGTTAAACGAGCAGTACTTC	CASSWLNEQYF
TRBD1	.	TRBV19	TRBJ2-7	TGTGCCAGTAGTATAGATATAGTCTGGGACAGAACCTACGAGCAGTACTTC	CASSIDIVWDRTYEQYF
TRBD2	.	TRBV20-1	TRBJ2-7	TGCAGTGCTACTAGCGGTTACGAGCAGTACTTC	CSATSGYEQYF
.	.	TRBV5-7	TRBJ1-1	TGTGCCAGCAGCTCGCGGGACAACGACAGAGCTTTCTTT	CASSSRDNDRAFF
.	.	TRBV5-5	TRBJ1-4	TGTGCCAGCAGCTTGGGGCCTAAGAAGGAGAGAAGGGAAAAACTGTTTTTT	CASSLGPKKERREKLFF
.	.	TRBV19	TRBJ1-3	TGTGCCAGTAGTATGGACATCTTGAGCTCTGGAAACACCATATATTTT	CASSMDILSSGNTIYF
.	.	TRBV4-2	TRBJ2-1	TGTGCCAGCAGGTCCGGGGGCGGACATAATGAGCAGTTCTTC	CASRSGGGHNEQFF
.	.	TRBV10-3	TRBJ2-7	TGTGCCATCAGCACAGGGATAGTCTACGAGCAGTACTTC	CAISTGIVYEQYF
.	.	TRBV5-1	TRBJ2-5	TGCGCCAGCAGCTTGGAGGGGATCCAAGAGACCCAGTACTTC	CASSLEGIQETQYF
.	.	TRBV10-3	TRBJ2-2	TGTGCCATCGCGGACTATCCGAACACCGGGGAGCTGTTTTTT	CAIADYPNTGELFF
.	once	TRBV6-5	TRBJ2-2	TGTGCCAGCAGTTACTCGGTCACTCGGAACACCGGGGAGCTGTTTTTT	CASSYSVTRNTGELFF
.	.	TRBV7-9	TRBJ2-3	TGTGCCAGCAGCTTACTTACCGTAAGCACAGATACGCAGTATTTT	CASSLLTVSTDTQYF
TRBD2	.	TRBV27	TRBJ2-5	TGTGCCAGCAGCCGACTAGCGGGAGGGGGTCCCCAGTACTTC	CASSRLAGGGPQYF